This T cell receptor beta chain was recovered during a study of T cell responses to AZD1222 COVID-19 vaccine. General study results and limits: Researchers report vaccine-associated CD4 TCRs spanning spike, with dominance at 160-218 and 743-854.

TCRdb's copy holds only in-frame clones and misses some; the assay was immunoSEQ multiplex PCR. The data contain roughly 35,000 clones, approximately 90% of them seen just once; the ten biggest clones take up more than 9.5%. About this clone: Its antigen is unknown.

CDR1 and CDR2 from the germline V gene are SGHRS and YFSETQ. The CDR3 has 12 amino acids. Between the trimmed V and J ends, which lost 2 bases and 7 bases, there was a span of 10 bases. This specimen was peripheral blood, taken 28 days after the second AZD1222 dose. This chain joins TRBV5-1 and TRBJ2-7; no clear D. This sequence originates from an adult who received the AZD1222 COVID-19 vaccine. CDR3 in DNA: TGCGCCAGCAGCTTTTCCGACTTGGAGCAGTACTTC. It yields the protein CASSFSDLEQYF.